Sequencing of this T cell receptor beta chain was carried out in a study of shared clonotypes between healthy human individuals. The data were produced by immunoSEQ multiplex PCR, yet TCRdb's version contains in-frame clones alone and is incomplete. This sample has about 470,000 clones, with around 79% found just once. What was sequenced was PBMCs. The TCR sequence derives from a woman between 35 and 50 years old in good health. Some clones in this sample may be carry-over from other donors' samples.

DNA for the CDR3: TGTGCCAGCAGCTCTGAAGTACCATATAGGAATGGCTACACCTTC. Its translation: CASSSEVPYRNGYTF. V usage is TRBV5-6 and J usage is TRBJ1-2, with D unclear. V lost 3 bases to trimming and J lost 6 bases, with 18 bases between them. There are 15 residues in the CDR3. Per the germline V gene, CDR1 is SGHDT and CDR2 is YYEEEE.